The 19 T cell receptor beta chains below were found in one sample sequenced in a study of blood T cell repertoires in COVID-19 (TCRdb year 2020). The protocol used for the library was the immunoSEQ multiplex PCR assay. TCRdb retrieved this table from immuneACCESS and kept in-frame rearrangements only. Not all clones are present; in checked studies, unresolved V genes account for under half, and no reason is known for the remainder. Here the sample has over 150,000 clones; around 80% occur a single time. Around a fifth of the sample rests with the top ten. Sample: PBMCs or T cells enriched from blood (not recorded which). The receptors originated from a woman aged 70-85 years in a cohort exposed to, infected with or recovered from COVID-19 (not recorded which).

The chain recombines TRBV11-3 with TRBJ2-1; D perhaps matches TRBD2 (6 bases). V was trimmed by 5 bases and J by 6 bases, leaving 11 bases between them. Germline V gene lookup returns CDR1 SGHNT and CDR2 YENEEA. The CDR3 covers 13 residues. In DNA form, the CDR3 reads TGTGCCAGCAGCCCAAGGGGAGGCAATGAGCAGTTCTTC. Translating it yields CASSPRGGNEQFF.

The rearrangement joins TRBV11-3 to TRBJ2-1; D gene uncertain. Trimming stripped 5 bases from V and 8 bases from J, with 10 bases between. The germline CDR1 and CDR2 sequences are SGHNT and YENEEA. The CDR3 loop spans 12 amino acids. The CDR3 region is CASSGTGDEQFF. The CDR3 nucleotides are TGTGCCAGCAGCGGTACCGGAGATGAGCAGTTCTTC.

As DNA, the CDR3 is TGTGCCAGCAGCTTTGAGGGCCCCGCTACCGAGCAGTACTTC. Protein product: CASSFEGPATEQYF. The chain recombines TRBV7-2 with TRBJ2-7, with TRBD2 as a possible D gene (5 bases). CDR3 size: 14 residues. V lost 3 bases to trimming and J lost 6 bases, with 15 bases between them. CDR1 and CDR2 from the germline V gene are SGHTA and FQGNSA.

This sequence joins TRBV5-8 and TRBJ1-1; 7 nucleotides match TRBD1. V dropped 2 bases and J dropped 5; count of bases not matched to a gene: 3. This CDR3 is 13 amino acids long. Germline assignment: CDR1 SGHTS and CDR2 YDEGEE. The CDR3, as DNA: TGTGCCAGCAGCTTCGACAGGGCAACTGAAGCTTTCTTT. Translating it yields CASSFDRATEAFF.

As to this clone: The same CDR3 arises from other DNA sequences in this sample as well. The DNA for the CDR3 is TGTGCCAGCAGTCGCACAGGGGGGGGACAGCCCCAGCATTTT. Its protein is CASSRTGGGQPQHF. V gene TRBV6-5 combines with J gene TRBJ1-5; 8 bases agree with TRBD1. V was pared by 5 bases and J by 7 bases, with 7 bases of the junction left unmatched. Germline V CDR1 and CDR2: MNHEY, SVGAGI. CDR3 length equals 14 residues.

The chain combines TRBV5-1 with TRBJ2-7; 7 nucleotides agree with TRBD2. CDR3 length equals 16 residues. J gave up 2 bases and V 0 bases, and 8 bases lay outside the gene matches. Germline CDR1 is SGHRS and CDR2 is YFSETQ. The CDR3, as DNA: TGCGCCAGCAGCTTGGGGATGGGACTACGTACCTACGAGCAGTACTTC. Translating it yields CASSLGMGLRTYEQYF.

V gene TRBV19 combines with J gene TRBJ2-1, with TRBD2 matching 11 bases. This CDR3 region has 15 residues. J lost 10 bases, V lost 7 bases, and 12 bases had no gene match. The germline V gene encodes CDR1 LNHDA and CDR2 SQIVND (reference sequence). In DNA form, the CDR3 reads TGTGCCAGTAAGGGCGTAGCGGGAGGGCCGGGGGAGCAGTTCTTC. Translation: CASKGVAGGPGEQFF. Supplemented by reference TRBV19 and TRBJ2-1, the full variable domain reads DGGITQSPKYLFRKEGQNVTLSCEQNLNHDAMYWYRQDPGQGLRLIYYSQIVNDFQKGDIAEGYSVSREKKESFPLTVTSAQKNPTAFYLCASKGVAGGPGEQFFGPGTRLTVL.

The gene calls are TRBV19 and TRBJ1-5; unclear D gene. Germline CDR1 LNHDA, CDR2 SQIVND (reference sequence). This CDR3 contains 13 residues. Between the trimmed V and J ends, which lost 7 bases and 5 bases, there was a span of 12 bases. In DNA form, the CDR3 reads TGTGCCAGTAATGGTCAGTACGATCAGCCCCAGCATTTT. Amino acid sequence: CASNGQYDQPQHF.

For this clone: The junction and the germline gene differ at one end; a read error may be behind it. The chain is built from TRBV7-2 and TRBJ1-2; TRBD1 aligns across 9 bases. The CDR3 totals 14 residues. Germline V gene lookup returns CDR1 SGHTA and CDR2 FQGNSA. In DNA form, the CDR3 reads TGTGCCAGCAGCCCCCAGGACAGGGGCCTCCCGTCCCCTTTC. The encoded protein is CASSPQDRGLPSPF.

The gene calls are TRBV15 and TRBJ2-2; TRBD1 matches at 7 bases. Germline V gives CDR1 LNHNV, CDR2 YYDKDF (reference sequence). The CDR3 loop spans 14 amino acids. With 6 bases clipped from V and 2 bases from J, the junction kept 3 bases outside the gene matches. The CDR3 loop reads CATRGQINTGELFF. Here the CDR3 DNA reads TGTGCCACCAGGGGACAGATAAACACCGGGGAGCTGTTTTTT.

The table lists this clone with a count of one. The rearrangement joins TRBV28 to TRBJ1-2; D possibly corresponds to TRBD1 (5 bases). Trimming shortened V by 3 bases and J by 7 bases, and 12 bases separated the two germline ends. Germline CDR1 reads MDHEN; CDR2 reads SYDVKM. The CDR3 runs to 13 residues. CDR3 protein: CASSLLSGAGYTF. The CDR3 DNA reads TGTGCCAGCAGTTTGTTAAGTGGGGCTGGCTACACCTTC.

V is TRBV6-4 and J is TRBJ1-1; D not certain. CDR3 length equals 13 residues. Germline V CDR1 and CDR2: MRHNA, SNTAGT. Trimming took off 3 bases at V and 2 bases at J, with 7 bases between the two ends. The chain's CDR3 is CASSESGNTEAFF. In DNA form, the CDR3 reads TGTGCCAGCAGTGAGTCGGGAAACACTGAAGCTTTCTTT.

This clone was seen once. V is TRBV11-1 and J is TRBJ1-2; TRBD1 matches at 8 bases. V gave up 5 bases and J gave up 0 bases; unmatched junction bases: 2. This CDR3 contains 14 residues. Germline CDR1 reads SGHAT; CDR2 reads FQDESV (reference sequence). CDR3 amino acids: CASSGQGTNYGYTF. The CDR3 bases are TGTGCCAGCAGCGGACAGGGAACTAACTATGGCTACACCTTC.

This chain connects TRBV11-3 to TRBJ2-5, with D maybe TRBD1 (6 bases). In germline, CDR1 is SGHNT, CDR2 YENEEA. V lost 5 bases, J lost 5 bases, and 15 bases lay in between. This CDR3 spans 14 amino acids. This CDR3 reads CASSQGQPRETQYF. CDR3 bases: TGTGCCAGCAGCCAAGGACAGCCTCGGGAGACCCAGTACTTC.

The chain is built from TRBV28 and TRBJ1-1; perhaps TRBD1 as D (5 bases). CDR1 is MDHEN and CDR2 is SYDVKM in the germline V gene. Trimming cost V 10 bases and J 8 bases, with 17 bases left between them. The CDR3 is made up of 12 amino acids. The CDR3 here is CATRRGAGEAFF. The CDR3 nucleotides read TGTGCCACGAGGAGGGGCGCGGGGGAAGCTTTCTTT.

CDR3 residues: CAGDPGSGANVLTF. CDR3 in DNA: TGTGCCGGAGACCCCGGCTCTGGGGCCAACGTCCTGACTTTC. The chain joins TRBV7-9 to TRBJ2-6; no reliable D call. Per the germline V gene, CDR1 is SEHNR and CDR2 is FQNEAQ (reference sequence). Trimming took off 11 bases at V and 0 bases at J, with 11 bases between the two ends. This CDR3 is 14 amino acids long. Drawing the rest from reference TRBV7-9 and TRBJ2-6, the complete variable domain is DTGVSQNPRHKITKRGQNVTFRCDPISEHNRLYWYRQTLGQGPEFLTYFQNEAQLEKSRLLSDRFSAERPKGSFSTLEIQRTEQGDSAMYLCAGDPGSGANVLTFGAGSRLTVL.

The V and J genes are TRBV29-1 and TRBJ1-2; D is undetermined. This CDR3 comprises 13 residues. Trimming removed 2 bases at V and 1 base at J, with 8 bases between. The V gene's germline CDR1 is SQVTM and CDR2 ANQGSEA. The CDR3 loop reads CSVELYFNYGYTF. In DNA, the CDR3 is TGCAGCGTTGAACTTTATTTTAACTATGGCTACACCTTC.

This clone was seen just once. V and J are TRBV15 and TRBJ2-3; 7 nucleotides match TRBD1. With 5 bases clipped from V and 3 bases from J, the junction kept 11 bases outside the gene matches. The CDR3 contains 16 residues. Germline CDR1 and CDR2: LNHNV and YYDKDF (reference sequence). In DNA, the CDR3 is TGTGCCACCAGCGCCCGGACAGGATACCGGACAGATACGCAGTATTTT. Protein product: CATSARTGYRTDTQYF. Variable domain in full (rest from reference TRBV15 and TRBJ2-3): DAMVIQNPRYQVTQFGKPVTLSCSQTLNHNVMYWYQQKSSQAPKLLFHYYDKDFNNEADTPDNFQSRRPNTSFCFLDIRSPGLGDTAMYLCATSARTGYRTDTQYFGPGTRLTVL.

The chain links TRBV11-2 to TRBJ2-7; TRBD2 matches at 8 bases. V lost 4 bases, J lost 3 bases, and 2 bases stayed unmatched. CDR1 is SGHAT and CDR2 is FQNNGV in the germline V gene. CDR3 size: 13 residues. CDR3 protein: CASSSGTSYEQYF. The DNA of the CDR3 is TGTGCCAGCAGCTCGGGGACTAGCTACGAGCAGTACTTC.